This TCR beta chain emerged from a study of shared clonotypes between healthy human individuals. On the study more broadly: Sampling drew on donors who were a couple of women and three men aged 18 to 49.

Genomic DNA, for the unsorted samples, came from about 90 million PBMCs. Germline assignment: CDR1 MNHEY and CDR2 SVGAGI. After removal of 4 bases from V and 5 bases from J, the junction contained 13 bases not matched to a gene. CDR3 length: 16 residues. Samples underwent the assay at deep level. Per the original methods: From ImmunoSEQ came sequences covering only the junction and carrying no quality scores, so filtering differed. TCRdb keeps only in-frame clones here, not all; method: immunoSEQ multiplex PCR. The V and J calls and clone size are taken from that table; D and trimming were inferred from the DNA. This table holds roughly 500,000 clones, roughly 80% found once. This clone came up many times. This specimen includes other DNA sequences encoding the same CDR3.

The V call is TRBV6-5, the J call TRBJ2-5; 7 bases align to TRBD1. Sequenced input: PBMCs. This TCR derives from a woman aged 40 to 50 in good health. Some clones in this sample may be carry-over from other donors' samples. The CDR3 reads CASSSLKGTALETQYF. The CDR3 DNA is TGTGCCAGCAGTTCCCTAAAGGGGACAGCTTTGGAGACCCAGTACTTC.